This T cell receptor (beta chain) originates from a study of OX40 agonist ivuxolimab in advanced cancers. TCRdb's copy holds only in-frame clones and misses some; the assay was immunoSEQ multiplex PCR. Counted here are under 100,000 clones, approximately 90% occurring once; the ten biggest clones make up about 0.54%. Germline V gives CDR1 LGHNT, CDR2 FRNRAP. This CDR3 is built from 15 residues. J gave up 5 bases and V 4 bases, and 1 base lay outside the gene matches. The TCR sequence derives from an adult with an advanced solid tumor such as melanoma, head and neck, liver or kidney cancer. V is TRBV12-5 and J is TRBJ2-1; 14 nucleotides agree with TRBD2. The material was CD4+ or CD8+ T cells sorted from blood, obtained in a trial of the OX40 agonist ivuxolimab. In nucleotides, the CDR3 is TGTGCTAGTGGTTGGGGACTAGCGGGAGACAATGAGCAGTTCTTC. As protein: CASGWGLAGDNEQFF.